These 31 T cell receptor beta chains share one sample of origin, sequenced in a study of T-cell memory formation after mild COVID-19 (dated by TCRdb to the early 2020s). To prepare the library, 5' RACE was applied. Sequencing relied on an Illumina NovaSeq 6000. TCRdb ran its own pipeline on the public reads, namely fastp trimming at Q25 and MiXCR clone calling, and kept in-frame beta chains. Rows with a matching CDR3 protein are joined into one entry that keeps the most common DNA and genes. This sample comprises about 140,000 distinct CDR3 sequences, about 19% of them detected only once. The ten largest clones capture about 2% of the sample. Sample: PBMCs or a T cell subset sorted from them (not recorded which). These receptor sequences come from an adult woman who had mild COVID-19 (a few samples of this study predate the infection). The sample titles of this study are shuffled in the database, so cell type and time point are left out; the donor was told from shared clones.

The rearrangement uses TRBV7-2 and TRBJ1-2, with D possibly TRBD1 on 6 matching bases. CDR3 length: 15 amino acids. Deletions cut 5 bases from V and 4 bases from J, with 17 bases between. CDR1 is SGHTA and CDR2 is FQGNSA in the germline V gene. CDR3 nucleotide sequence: TGTGCCAGCAGCCACTCCGGGACAATAAGCTATGGCTACACCTTC. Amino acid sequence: CASSHSGTISYGYTF.

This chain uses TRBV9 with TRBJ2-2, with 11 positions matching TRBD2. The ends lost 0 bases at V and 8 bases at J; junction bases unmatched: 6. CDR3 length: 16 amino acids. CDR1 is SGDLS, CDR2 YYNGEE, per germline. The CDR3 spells CASSVAGTSGVGELFF. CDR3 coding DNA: TGTGCCAGCAGCGTAGCCGGGACTAGCGGTGTGGGGGAGCTGTTTTTT.

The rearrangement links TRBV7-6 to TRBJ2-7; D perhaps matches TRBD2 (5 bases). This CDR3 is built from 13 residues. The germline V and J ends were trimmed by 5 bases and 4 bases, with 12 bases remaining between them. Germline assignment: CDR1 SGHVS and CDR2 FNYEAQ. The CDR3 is CASSSPDSYEQYF. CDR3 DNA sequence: TGTGCCAGCAGCAGTCCGGACTCGTACGAGCAGTACTTC.

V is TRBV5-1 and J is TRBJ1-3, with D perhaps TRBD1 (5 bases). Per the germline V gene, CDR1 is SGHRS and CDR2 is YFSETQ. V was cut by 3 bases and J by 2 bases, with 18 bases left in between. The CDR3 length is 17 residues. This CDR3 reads CASSSPTTDYAGNTIYF. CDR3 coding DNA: TGCGCCAGCAGCTCGCCGACGACAGATTACGCTGGAAACACCATATATTTT.

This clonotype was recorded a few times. The CDR3 spells CASSLAGFGQPQHF. CDR3 DNA sequence: TGTGCCAGCAGTTTAGCGGGGTTCGGTCAGCCCCAGCATTTT. This chain links TRBV12-3 or TRBV12-4 with TRBJ1-5, with unresolved D. This CDR3 spans 14 amino acids. V was shortened by 0 bases and J by 6 bases, with 9 bases between the two germline ends.

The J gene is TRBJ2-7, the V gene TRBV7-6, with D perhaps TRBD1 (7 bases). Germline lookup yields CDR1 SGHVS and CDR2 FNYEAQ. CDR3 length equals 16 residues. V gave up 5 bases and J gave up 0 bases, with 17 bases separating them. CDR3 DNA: TGTGCCAGCAGCCTGGGGGGTACAGGGGACTCCTACGAGCAGTACTTC. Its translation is CASSLGGTGDSYEQYF.

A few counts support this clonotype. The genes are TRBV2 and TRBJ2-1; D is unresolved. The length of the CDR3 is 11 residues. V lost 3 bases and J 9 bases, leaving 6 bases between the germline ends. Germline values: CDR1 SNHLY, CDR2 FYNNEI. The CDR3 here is CASSETGEQFF. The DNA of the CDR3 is TGTGCCAGCAGTGAGACGGGTGAGCAGTTCTTC.

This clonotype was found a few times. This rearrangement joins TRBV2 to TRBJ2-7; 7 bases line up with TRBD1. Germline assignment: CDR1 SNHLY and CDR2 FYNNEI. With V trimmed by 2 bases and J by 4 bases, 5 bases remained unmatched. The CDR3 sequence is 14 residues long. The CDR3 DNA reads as TGTGCCAGCAGTGAACAGGGGGTATTATACGAGCAGTACTTC. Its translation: CASSEQGVLYEQYF.

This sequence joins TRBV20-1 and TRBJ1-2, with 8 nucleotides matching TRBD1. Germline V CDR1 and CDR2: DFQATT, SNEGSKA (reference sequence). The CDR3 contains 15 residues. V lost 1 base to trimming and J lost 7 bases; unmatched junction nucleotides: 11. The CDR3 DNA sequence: TGCAGTGCTAGAGCCCACGGGGCAGGGGGCATTGGCTACACCTTC. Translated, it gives CSARAHGAGGIGYTF.

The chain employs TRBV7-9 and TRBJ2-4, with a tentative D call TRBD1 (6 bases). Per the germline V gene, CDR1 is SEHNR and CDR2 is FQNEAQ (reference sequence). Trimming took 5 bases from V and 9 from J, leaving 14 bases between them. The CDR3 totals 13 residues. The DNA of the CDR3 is TGTGCCAGCAGCCGAACAGGGTCTAGCATTCAGTACTTC. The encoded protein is CASSRTGSSIQYF.

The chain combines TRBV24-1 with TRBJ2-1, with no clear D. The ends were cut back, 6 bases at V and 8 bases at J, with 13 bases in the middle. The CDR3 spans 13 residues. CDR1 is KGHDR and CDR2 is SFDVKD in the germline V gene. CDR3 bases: TGTGCCACCAGTCTCCCGGGTTACGATGAGCAGTTCTTC. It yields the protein CATSLPGYDEQFF.

CDR3 nucleotide sequence: TGTGCCAGCAGCGTAGGACAGGGGCGAGGAACTGAAGCTTTCTTT. Its protein is CASSVGQGRGTEAFF. The rearrangement uses TRBV9 and TRBJ1-1, with TRBD1 identical over 8 bases. V lost 0 bases and J lost 5; bases outside the gene matches: 6. Germline CDR1 reads SGDLS; CDR2 reads YYNGEE. This CDR3 has 15 residues.

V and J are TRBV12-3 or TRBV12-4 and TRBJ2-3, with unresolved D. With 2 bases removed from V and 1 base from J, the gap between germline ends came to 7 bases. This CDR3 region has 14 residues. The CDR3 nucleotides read TGTGCCAGCAGTTTAATGGCGGGCACAGATACGCAGTATTTT. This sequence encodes CASSLMAGTDTQYF.

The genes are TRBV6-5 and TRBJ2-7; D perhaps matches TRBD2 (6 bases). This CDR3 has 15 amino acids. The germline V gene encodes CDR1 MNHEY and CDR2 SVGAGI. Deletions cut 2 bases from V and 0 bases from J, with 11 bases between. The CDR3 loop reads CASSYARGSSYEQYF. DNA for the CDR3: TGTGCCAGCAGTTACGCCCGGGGGAGCTCCTACGAGCAGTACTTC.

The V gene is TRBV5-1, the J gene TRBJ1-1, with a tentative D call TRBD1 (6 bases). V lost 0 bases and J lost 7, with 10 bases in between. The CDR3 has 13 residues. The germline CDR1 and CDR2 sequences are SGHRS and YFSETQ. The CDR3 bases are TGCGCCAGCAGCTTGGCCCAGGGGTTTGAAGCTTTCTTT. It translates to CASSLAQGFEAFF. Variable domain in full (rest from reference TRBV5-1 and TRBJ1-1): KAGVTQTPRYLIKTRGQQVTLSCSPISGHRSVSWYQQTPGQGLQFLFEYFSETQRNKGNFPGRFSGRQFSNSRSEMNVSTLELGDSALYLCASSLAQGFEAFFGQGTRLTVV.

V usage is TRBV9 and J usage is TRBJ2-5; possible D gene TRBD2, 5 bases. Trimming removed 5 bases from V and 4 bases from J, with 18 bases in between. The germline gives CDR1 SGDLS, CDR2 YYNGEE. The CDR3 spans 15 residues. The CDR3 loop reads CASSARRYDGETQYF. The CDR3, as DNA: TGTGCCAGCAGTGCCAGGAGGTATGATGGAGAGACCCAGTACTTC.

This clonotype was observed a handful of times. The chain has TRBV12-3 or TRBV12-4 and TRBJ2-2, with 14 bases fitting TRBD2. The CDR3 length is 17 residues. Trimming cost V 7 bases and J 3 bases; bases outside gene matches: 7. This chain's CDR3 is CASKPTSGREYTGELFF. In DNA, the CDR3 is TGTGCCAGCAAGCCGACTAGCGGGAGGGAGTACACCGGGGAGCTGTTTTTT.

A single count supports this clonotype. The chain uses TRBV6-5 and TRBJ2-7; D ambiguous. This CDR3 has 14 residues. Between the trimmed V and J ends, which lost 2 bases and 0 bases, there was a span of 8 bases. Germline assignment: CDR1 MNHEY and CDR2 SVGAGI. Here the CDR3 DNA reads TGTGCCAGCAGTTACGGCCCCAGCTCCTACGAGCAGTACTTC. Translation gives CASSYGPSSYEQYF.

The CDR3 sequence is CASSPGQRETQYF. The CDR3 region has the DNA TGCGCCAGCAGCCCCGGACAGAGAGAGACCCAGTACTTC. The gene calls are TRBV5-1 and TRBJ2-5, with a weak D call TRBD1 (6 bases). Trimming took off 4 bases at V and 4 bases at J, with 11 bases between the two ends. The CDR3 is made up of 13 amino acids. Germline V gene lookup returns CDR1 SGHRS and CDR2 YFSETQ.

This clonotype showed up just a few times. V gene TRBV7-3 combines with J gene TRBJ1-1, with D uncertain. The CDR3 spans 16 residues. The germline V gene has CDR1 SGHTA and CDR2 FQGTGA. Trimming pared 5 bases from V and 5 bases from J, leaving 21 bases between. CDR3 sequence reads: CASSAQPQAGLTEAFF. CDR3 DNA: TGTGCCAGCAGCGCCCAACCCCAGGCCGGACTAACTGAAGCTTTCTTT.

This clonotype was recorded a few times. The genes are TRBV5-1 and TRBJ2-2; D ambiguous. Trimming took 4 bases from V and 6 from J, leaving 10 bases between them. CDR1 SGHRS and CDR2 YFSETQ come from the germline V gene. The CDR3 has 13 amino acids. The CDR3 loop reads CASSPSSPGELFF. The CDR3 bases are TGCGCCAGCAGCCCTTCCTCGCCCGGGGAGCTGTTTTTT.

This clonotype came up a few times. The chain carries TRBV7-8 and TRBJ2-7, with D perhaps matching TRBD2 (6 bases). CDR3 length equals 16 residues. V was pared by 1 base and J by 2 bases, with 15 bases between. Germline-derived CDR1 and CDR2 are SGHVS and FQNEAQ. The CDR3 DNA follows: TGTGCCAGCAGCTTAGAGGCCTGGGGGACTCCCTACGAGCAGTACTTC. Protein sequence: CASSLEAWGTPYEQYF.

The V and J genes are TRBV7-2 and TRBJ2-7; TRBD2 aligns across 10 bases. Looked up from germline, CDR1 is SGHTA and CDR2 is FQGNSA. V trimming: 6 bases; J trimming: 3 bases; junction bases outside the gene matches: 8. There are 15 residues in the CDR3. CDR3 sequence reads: CASRPPGLANYEQYF. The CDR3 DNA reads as TGTGCCAGCAGGCCGCCGGGACTAGCGAACTACGAGCAGTACTTC.

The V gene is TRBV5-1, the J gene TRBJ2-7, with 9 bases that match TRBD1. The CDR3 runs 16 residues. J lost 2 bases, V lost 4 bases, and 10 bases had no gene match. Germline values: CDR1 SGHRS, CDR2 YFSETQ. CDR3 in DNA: TGCGCCAGCAGCCTTGCTTCCGGGACAGGGACCTACGAGCAGTACTTC. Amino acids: CASSLASGTGTYEQYF.

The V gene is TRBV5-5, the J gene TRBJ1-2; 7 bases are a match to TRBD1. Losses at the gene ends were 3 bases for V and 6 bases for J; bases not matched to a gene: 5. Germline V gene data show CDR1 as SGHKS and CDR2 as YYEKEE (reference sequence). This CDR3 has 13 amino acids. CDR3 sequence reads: CASSSRQGNGYTF. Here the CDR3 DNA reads TGTGCCAGCAGCTCACGACAGGGAAATGGCTACACCTTC. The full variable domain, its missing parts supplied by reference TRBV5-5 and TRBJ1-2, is DAGVTQSPTHLIKTRGQQVTLRCSPISGHKSVSWYQQVLGQGPQFIFQYYEKEERGRGNFPDRFSARQFPNYSSELNVNALLLGDSALYLCASSSRQGNGYTFGSGTRLTVV.

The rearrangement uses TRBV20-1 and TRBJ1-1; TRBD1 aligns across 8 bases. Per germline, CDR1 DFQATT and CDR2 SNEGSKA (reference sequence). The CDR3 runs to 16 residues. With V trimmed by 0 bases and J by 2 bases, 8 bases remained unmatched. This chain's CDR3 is CSARDANRGGNTEAFF. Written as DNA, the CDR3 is TGCAGTGCTAGAGACGCCAACAGGGGGGGCAACACTGAAGCTTTCTTT.

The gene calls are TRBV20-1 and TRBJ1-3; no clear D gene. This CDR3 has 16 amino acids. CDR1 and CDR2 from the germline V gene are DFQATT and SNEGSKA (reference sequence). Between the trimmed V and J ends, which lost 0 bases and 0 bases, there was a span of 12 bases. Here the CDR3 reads CSARDARTNSGNTIYF. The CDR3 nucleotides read TGCAGTGCTAGAGATGCCAGGACCAACTCTGGAAACACCATATATTTT.

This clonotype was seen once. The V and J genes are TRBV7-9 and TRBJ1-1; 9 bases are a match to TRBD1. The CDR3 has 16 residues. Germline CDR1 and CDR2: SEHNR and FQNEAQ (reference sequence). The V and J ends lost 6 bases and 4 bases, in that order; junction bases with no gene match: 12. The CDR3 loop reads CASSRDPGQGVTEAFF. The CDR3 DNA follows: TGTGCCAGCAGTCGGGATCCGGGACAGGGAGTCACTGAAGCTTTCTTT. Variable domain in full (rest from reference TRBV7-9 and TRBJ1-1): DTGVSQNPRHKITKRGQNVTFRCDPISEHNRLYWYRQTLGQGPEFLTYFQNEAQLEKSRLLSDRFSAERPKGSFSTLEIQRTEQGDSAMYLCASSRDPGQGVTEAFFGQGTRLTVV.

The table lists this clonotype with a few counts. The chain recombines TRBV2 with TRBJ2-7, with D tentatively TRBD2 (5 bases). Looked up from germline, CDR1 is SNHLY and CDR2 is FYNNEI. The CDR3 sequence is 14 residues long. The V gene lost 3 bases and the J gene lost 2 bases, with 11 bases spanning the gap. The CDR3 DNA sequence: TGTGCCAGCAGTGAGAGTAGCGTCACCTACGAGCAGTACTTC. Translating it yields CASSESSVTYEQYF.

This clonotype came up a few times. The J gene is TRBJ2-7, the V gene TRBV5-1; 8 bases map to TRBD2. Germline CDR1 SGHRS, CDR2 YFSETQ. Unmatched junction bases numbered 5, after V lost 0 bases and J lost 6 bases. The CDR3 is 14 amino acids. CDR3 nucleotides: TGCGCCAGCAGCTTGGGAGCGGGAGTACGCGAGCAGTACTTC. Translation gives CASSLGAGVREQYF.

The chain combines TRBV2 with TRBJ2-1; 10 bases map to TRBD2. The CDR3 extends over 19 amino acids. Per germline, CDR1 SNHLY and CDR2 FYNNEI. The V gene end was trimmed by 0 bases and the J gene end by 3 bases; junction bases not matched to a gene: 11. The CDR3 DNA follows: TGTGCCAGCAGTGAAGCCTCGTACTTTATAGCGGGGGGCTACAATGAGCAGTTCTTC. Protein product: CASSEASYFIAGGYNEQFF.